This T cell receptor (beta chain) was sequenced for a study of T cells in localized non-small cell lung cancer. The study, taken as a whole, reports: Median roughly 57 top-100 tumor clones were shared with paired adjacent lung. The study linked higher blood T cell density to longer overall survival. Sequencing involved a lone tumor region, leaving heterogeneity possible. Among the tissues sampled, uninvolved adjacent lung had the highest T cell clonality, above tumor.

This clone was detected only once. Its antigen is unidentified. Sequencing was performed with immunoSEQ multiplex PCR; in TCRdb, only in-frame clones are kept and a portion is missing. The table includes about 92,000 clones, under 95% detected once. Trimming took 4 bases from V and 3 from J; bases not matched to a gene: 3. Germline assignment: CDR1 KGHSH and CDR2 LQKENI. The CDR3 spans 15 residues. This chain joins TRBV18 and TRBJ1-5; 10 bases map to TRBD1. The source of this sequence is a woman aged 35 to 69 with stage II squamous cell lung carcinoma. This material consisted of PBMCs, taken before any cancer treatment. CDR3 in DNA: TGTGCCAGCTCACAGGGACAGGGGCACAATCAGCCCCAGCATTTT. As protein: CASSQGQGHNQPQHF.